This TCR beta chain is from a study of T cell responses to AZD1222 COVID-19 vaccine. Profiled with immunoSEQ multiplex PCR; TCRdb holds only in-frame clones, not every one. The sample consists of more than 150,000 clones, 88% of them appearing once. CDR1 LGHNA and CDR2 YSLEER come from the germline V gene. There are 15 residues in the CDR3. Between the trimmed V and J ends, which lost 0 bases and 2 bases, there was a span of 11 bases. Study results and limitations: Baseline seropositivity occurred in only a handful of AZD1222 recipients.

Notes on this clone: Its antigen remains unknown.

The sample here was peripheral blood, taken 28 days after the second AZD1222 dose. The rearrangement joins TRBV4-3 to TRBJ2-7; tentative D call: TRBD1 (6 bases). The source of this sequence is an adult who received the AZD1222 COVID-19 vaccine. CDR3 sequence: CASSQDTGWTYEQYF. The CDR3 coding sequence is TGCGCCAGCAGCCAAGATACAGGGTGGACCTACGAGCAGTACTTC.